The following is a T cell receptor (beta chain) sequence with its context. This clonotype appeared many times. Its antigen has not been determined. Base qualities are missing; no much larger clone stands one base away. The CDR3 runs 17 residues from the cysteine to the phenylalanine. The read is trimmed to its CDR3 DNA, 51 bases read in frame from base 1. Via the germline V gene (reference sequence), CDR1 is DFQATT and CDR2 SNEGSKA. V loses 1 base at its end and J loses 7 bases; junction bases beyond the gene matches: 12. The time point label, read with the paper, signifies: newly diagnosed GD, antithyroid drugs for less than 3 months. RNA was extracted from PBMCs in TRIzol for both TCR sequencing and RNA sequencing. Graves' disease was diagnosed according to American Thyroid Association guidelines. Recruitment of patients was carried out at an endocrinology department in Xi'an, China. Each patient gave 8.5 to 9.5 milliliters of peripheral blood, collected in an EDTA anticoagulant tube. Ficoll Paque Plus density gradient separation was used to isolate PBMCs, and no further T cell sorting was done. An Agilent 2100 Bioanalyzer and agarose gel were used to assess RNA quality, and a NanoDrop 2000 was used to measure RNA concentration.

The entry originates in a study of regulatory T cells in long-lasting Graves disease (dated by TCRdb to the early 2020s). About the study as a whole: In the newly diagnosed Graves' disease group, patients had been taking antithyroid drugs for less than 3 months. A total of roughly 35 samples were covered by TCR sequencing, comprising around 13 persistent and some 20 newly diagnosed Graves' disease patients. Patients with persistent Graves' disease were compared with patients with newly diagnosed Graves' disease using TCR sequencing and RNA sequencing of peripheral blood. The study was registered as a clinical trial and conducted in China. Summary of the overall study and its limitations: The authors acknowledged the small sample size as a limitation that may reduce accuracy. Persistent disease showed preferential use of TRBV28, TRBJ1-2 and TRBJ2-5, whereas newly diagnosed disease favored TRBV20-1 and TRBJ2-1. Only the TCR beta chain was sequenced and analyzed. The study examined only peripheral blood because the primary lesion, thyroid tissue, could not be accessed. Compared with newly diagnosed patients, patients with persistent Graves' disease had lower TCR Shannon entropy and fewer highly expanded clones, which suggests clonal expansion. More public clonotypes were shared among persistent patients (roughly 3,000) than among newly diagnosed patients (more than 900).

Library preparation was by multiplex PCR. Instrument on record: Illumina HiSeq 4000. iRepertoire HTBI primers and Arm-PCR amplification of CDR3 regions were used to construct TCR beta libraries. PCR products were gel purified before sequencing. For the original study's pipeline: Gene usage analysis of CDR3 amino acid clonotypes relied on the 62 TRBV and around 13 TRBJ segments identified across samples. Filtered high-quality paired reads were merged into contigs using COPE and FqMerger. BLAST was used to align contigs to IMGT TRBV, TRBD and TRBJ reference genes, with CDR3 defined following IMGT. Any clonotype with a frequency above 0.1% was classified as a highly expanded clone. Shannon entropy served as the measure of repertoire diversity, while the Gini coefficient captured V-J evenness. Clonotypes shared by more than one individual were considered public. TCRdb reanalyzed the raw reads on its own, using fastp at Q25 for trimming and MiXCR for clone calling, and kept in-frame beta chains. For every CDR3 protein sequence, its rows merge into one entry that carries the most common genes and DNA. In this record, the V and J calls reflect TCRdb's handling and not the investigators' own analysis. This sample holds around 460,000 distinct CDR3 sequences; 13% to 15% were observed only once. In total, the top ten clones hold approximately 17% of the sample.

These data were also reused for a study on T cells in Graves' hyperthyroidism and ophthalmopathy. From the second report: A patient counted as having stable Graves' hyperthyroidism if no progression to ophthalmopathy occurred over 18 months of follow-up. Hyperthyroidism patients were aged 18 to 65 years and newly diagnosed, with disease duration of less than 2 months. The study excluded patients with uncontrolled infections, other autoimmune diseases, pregnancy or lactation. Diagnoses were based on clinical symptoms, serum thyroxine and TRAb, thyroid ultrasound and orbital computed tomography. A first-round RT-PCR of the TCR CDR3 used the HTBI primer set with the Qiagen OneStep RT-PCR kit. Most expanded thyroid clonotypes (frequency above 0.001) were also found in blood, which suggests that blood repertoires may mirror thyroid immune responses. A model built on a 13 V-J signature distinguished ophthalmopathy from stable hyperthyroidism, reaching 85% to 90% sensitivity and around 82% specificity in cross-validation and 80%/75% in testing. In validation, progression to ophthalmopathy was predicted by the model with more than 65% sensitivity and around 76% specificity, a median of approximately 6.5 months before onset. TCR V-J signatures able to tell the groups apart were searched for in a discovery cohort of some 100 patients, of whom around 42 had Graves' ophthalmopathy and more than 55 had stable Graves' hyperthyroidism. An independent validation cohort of around 19 hyperthyroidism patients and roughly 16 patients who later progressed to ophthalmopathy tested prospective prediction of ophthalmopathy. The roughly 94 discovery patients were randomly split 7:3 into training and test sets. Thyroid tissue and blood T-cell repertoires from several Graves' hyperthyroidism patients were also compared in the study. Following sampling, methimazole starting at 30 mg daily was given to hyperthyroidism patients, and high-dose intravenous methylprednisolone was given to ophthalmopathy patients. Libraries were constructed in a second round of multiplex PCR, after which size selection and purification were performed. The libraries were sequenced on an Illumina HiSeq2000 using paired-end 100 bp reads. SOAPnuke was used to process the raw data, with reads discarded if the reads contained adapters or uncalled bases, had a mean Phred below 15, or lacked an exact constant-primer or identifier match. COPE v1.2.5 was used to merge high-quality paired reads, and clonotypes were defined as unique nucleotide sequences. Clonotypes were aligned to IMGT TRBV, TRBD and TRBJ reference segments using MiTCR v1.1. Only V-J combinations with frequency above 0.0001, covering 99% to 99.2% of repertoires, were analysed. A TCS score was defined as the ratio of F50 (clonal expansion) to E x V (chaos), with BLOSUM62-based TCRdist applied between CDR3 peptides within each V-J. Welch's t-statistics and random forest reduced some 510 V-J features to 13, which were used in a naive Bayes classifier (R e1071). Sample size was not statistically predetermined, and investigators were not blinded to group allocation. The paper describes TCR Vbeta CDR3 sequencing of fewer than 150 peripheral blood samples, made up of some 40 ophthalmopathy patients, approximately 73 hyperthyroidism patients and about 17 progressor patients.

Sequenced material: peripheral blood mononuclear cells (PBMCs), taken at new diagnosis, from a patient treated with antithyroid drugs. The receptor was isolated from a woman aged 45-59 years with Graves disease. Donor details come from another sample of the same person, matched by shared clones. Here the chain combines TRBV20-1 and TRBJ2-1, and TRBD2 matches 11 of the central bases. The CDR3 in this case is CSARGAATSGMVNEQFF. The DNA sequence is as follows: TGCAGTGCTAGAGGCGCTGCGACTAGCGGGATGGTGAATGAGCAGTTCTTC.